The following is a TCR beta chain sequence with its context. Its antigen is unidentified. This sample's TCRbeta library carried unique molecular identifier barcodes. TCRdb called the PCR reads again in MiXCR, with one record for every CDR3 protein. The top ten hold around 30% of the sample, which has approximately 430,000 distinct CDR3 sequences, about a sixth seen once. The sample belongs to a study of T-cell reconstitution after alpha-beta-depleted transplantation in children. General study results and limits: T-cell counts and diversity at one year post-transplant came mainly from newly produced T cells. Expanded graft clones numbering several hundred reportedly gave rise to alpha-beta T cells about two months after transplant. In some patients, recipient T cells and intrathymic progenitors surviving conditioning explained high day-60 diversity.

Germline-derived CDR1 and CDR2 are SGHVS and FNYEAQ. This CDR3 is built from 13 residues. Trimming cost V 5 bases and J 2 bases, with 10 bases left between them. This clonotype originated in a boy younger than two who had a stem cell transplant for Wiskott-Aldrich syndrome, so the T cells may come from the graft donor. The source was PBMCs, mostly from graft donor cells, collected 360 days after TCRalphabeta/CD19-depleted stem cell transplant. The rearrangement uses TRBV7-6 and TRBJ2-7, with D unresolved. This CDR3 is CASSPSRTYEQYF. The CDR3 nucleotides read TGTGCCAGCAGCCCAAGCAGGACCTACGAGCAGTACTTC.